A single sample is the source of the 17 T cell receptor gamma chains below, sequenced in a study of human gamma delta and Vdelta1 T cells (dated by TCRdb to the late 2010s). Receptors were amplified or captured by PCR. Sequencing used an Illumina MiSeq. Clone calls in TCRdb were regenerated from the public reads with CATT, after which identical DNA sequences shared one row. The sample table lists 700 to 950 gamma-chain clones, about 4% of them with a count of one. Approximately 62% of the sample lies in the top ten. Sequencing used naive CD27+ Vdelta1 gamma-delta T cells from blood. These receptors were taken from a human donor in good health.

This clone came up a few times. The V call is TRGV5P, the J call TRGJ1 or TRGJ2. TRGV5P is shown as a pseudogene. CDR3 length: 12 residues. The DNA of the CDR3 is TGTGCCGCCTGGAAGAGGGATTATAAGAAACTCTTT. Its protein product is CAAWKRDYKKLF.

The table lists this clone with a few counts. Given a far larger clone just one base away, this is likely a sequencing read error. Other DNA sequences from this sample encode an identical CDR3 as well. The gene calls are TRGV2 and TRGJ1 or TRGJ2. Germline CDR1 and CDR2: EGSNGY and YDSYNSKV. The length of the CDR3 is 13 residues. CDR3 protein: CATWDVGGYKKLF. The CDR3 DNA follows: TGCGCCACCTGGGACGTGGGAGGTTATAAGAAACTCTTT.

Comment on this clone: Translating this DNA gives a protein that differs at residue 10 from the TCRdb one, which belongs to a much larger clone; a read error is likely, and the protein shown is this translation. This rearrangement joins TRGV8 to TRGJP1. Looked up from germline, CDR1 is VENAVY and CDR2 is YDSYNSRV. The CDR3 runs 15 residues. J gave up 9 bases and V 4 bases, and 14 bases lay outside the gene matches. The CDR3 reads CATWENVSYSWFKIF. The CDR3 DNA sequence: TGTGCCACCTGGGAGAATGTTTCCTACAGTTGGTTCAAGATATTT.

V and J are TRGV3 and TRGJ1 or TRGJ2. With V trimmed by 8 bases and J by 11 bases, 15 bases remained unmatched. CDR3 size: 12 residues. Germline V lookup: CDR1 VTNTFY, CDR2 YDVSTARD (reference sequence). The chain's CDR3 is CATFDMPFEKLF. CDR3 DNA sequence: TGTGCCACCTTTGACATGCCGTTCGAGAAACTCTTT.

Details on this clone: TCRdb assigns this DNA the protein of a much larger clone, which departs from its translation at residue 6; this likely reflects a read error, and the protein shown comes from translating the DNA. This sample also contains other DNA sequences that code for the same CDR3. The chain recombines TRGV9 with TRGJ1 or TRGJ2. Germline trimming cut 3 bases from V and 3 bases from J; bases unmatched to any gene: 8. Germline lookup yields CDR1 GITISATS and CDR2 ISYDGTV (reference sequence). This CDR3 contains 14 residues. The CDR3 is CALWEILVYYKKLF. CDR3 sequence (DNA): TGTGCCTTGTGGGAGATTCTGGTTTATTATAAGAAACTCTTT.

By frequency in the sample, this clone is medium-sized. TCRdb lists the protein of a much larger clone for this DNA, which differs at residue 10, so this is likely a read error; the protein given here is translated from the DNA itself. J is TRGJ1 or TRGJ2 and V is TRGV3. This CDR3 spans 12 amino acids. CDR1 is VTNTFY, CDR2 YDVSTARD, per germline (reference sequence). With V trimmed by 0 bases and J by 14 bases, 10 bases remained unmatched. CDR3 sequence reads: CATWDRPFEELF. CDR3 coding DNA: TGTGCCACCTGGGACAGGCCGTTCGAGGAACTCTTT.

This clone showed up just a few times. The protein that TCRdb holds for this DNA derives from a much larger clone and differs from the translated DNA at residue 6, which likely indicates a read error; the protein shown here is translated from the DNA. Different DNA sequences within this sample yield the same CDR3. V gene TRGV9 combines with J gene TRGJ1 or TRGJ2. The CDR3 is 14 amino acids. Germline-derived CDR1 and CDR2 are GITISATS and ISYDGTV (reference sequence). The CDR3 protein is CALWEILVYYKKLF. Here the CDR3 DNA reads TGTGCCTTGTGGGAGATTCTGGTTTATTATAAGAAACTCTTC.

This clone has a handful of counts. V is TRGV5 and J is TRGJ1 or TRGJ2. The CDR3 loop spans 13 amino acids. The V gene end was trimmed by 7 bases and the J gene end by 7 bases; junction bases not matched to a gene: 13. Germline-derived CDR1 and CDR2 are VINAFY and YDVSNSKD. CDR3 in DNA: TGTGCCACCTGTGACGGATCGGGGTATAAGAAACTCTTT. Translation gives CATCDGSGYKKLF.

Only a few counts were recorded for this clone. With a much larger clone just one base away, this may be a read error. The V call is TRGV9, the J call TRGJP. The CDR3 contains 18 residues. From germline, CDR1 is GITISATS and CDR2 ISYDGTV (reference sequence). CDR3 region: CALWEVRRRELGKNIKVF. For the CDR3, the DNA is TGTGCCTTGTGGGAGGTGCGGAGACGGGAGTTGGGCAAAAATATCAAGGTATTT.

This clone was detected a few times. TCRdb's protein for this DNA is that of a much larger clone and differs from the translation at residue 12, likely a read error; the protein shown is the DNA translation. This chain uses TRGV5 with TRGJP1. This CDR3 contains 13 residues. Germline-derived CDR1 and CDR2 are VINAFY and YDVSNSKD. In DNA form, the CDR3 reads TGTGCCACCTGGGCCTTCACTGGTTGGTTCAAGCTATTT. It translates to CATWAFTGWFKLF.

This clone was found a few times. TCRdb lists the protein of a much larger clone for this DNA, which differs at residue 10, so this is likely a read error; the protein given here is translated from the DNA itself. This sequence joins TRGV2 and TRGJ1 or TRGJ2. The CDR3 totals 13 residues. Per germline, CDR1 EGSNGY and CDR2 YDSYNSKV. CDR3 sequence reads: CATWDVGGYTKLF. The CDR3 region has the DNA TGTGCCACCTGGGACGTGGGAGGTTATACGAAACTATTT.

The chain combines TRGV2 with TRGJ1 or TRGJ2. TCRdb is silent on the J gene; assignment here came from matching the DNA to germline. Trimming removed 4 bases from V and 10 bases from J; junction bases left unmatched: 10. In germline, CDR1 is EGSNGY, CDR2 YDSYNSKV. This CDR3 comprises 12 residues. The CDR3 DNA is TGTGCCACCTGGGAGATTCCTTTCAAGAAACTCTTT. This codes for CATWEIPFKKLF.

This clone was detected only a few times. The TCRdb protein, from a much larger clone, departs from this DNA's translation at residue 10, likely by read error; the protein shown derives from the DNA. The V call is TRGV2, the J call TRGJ1 or TRGJ2. CDR1 and CDR2 from the germline V gene are EGSNGY and YDSYNSKV. The CDR3 totals 14 residues. CDR3 nucleotides: TGTGCCACCTGGGACGGCCAAAATTATGATAAGAAACTCTTT. It is translated as CATWDGQNYDKKLF.

This clone was counted only a few times. The chain carries TRGV9 and TRGJ1 or TRGJ2. The germline V gene encodes CDR1 GITISATS and CDR2 ISYDGTV (reference sequence). The CDR3 has 11 residues. V lost 2 bases, J lost 7 bases, and 2 bases stayed unmatched. The DNA for the CDR3 is TGTGCCTTGTGGGAGGCCTATAAGAAACTCTTT. This gives the protein CALWEAYKKLF.

This chain uses TRGV2 with TRGJ1 or TRGJ2. TCRdb offers no J gene call, so here the DNA was matched to germline to obtain one. Germline CDR1 is EGSNGY and CDR2 is YDSYNSKV. V lost 0 bases to trimming and J lost 7 bases; unmatched junction nucleotides: 9. CDR3 length: 14 residues. CDR3 amino acids: CATWDGPGYYKKLF. The CDR3 region has the DNA TGTGCCACCTGGGACGGGCCGGGATACTATAAGAAACTCTTT.

This clone is labeled large (0.1 to 1%). The genes are TRGV8 and TRGJP1. The CDR3 length is 15 residues. V lost 4 bases to trimming and J lost 8 bases; unmatched junction nucleotides: 13. Germline CDR1 is VENAVY and CDR2 is YDSYNSRV. Written as DNA, the CDR3 is TGTGCCACCTGGGAGAATGTTTCCTACGGTTGGTTCAAGATATTT. Protein product: CATWENVSYGWFKIF.

This clone was observed a handful of times. TCRdb's entry gives the protein of a much larger clone, which mismatches this DNA's translation at residue 4, likely from a read error; the protein reported here is translated from the DNA. The chain uses TRGV2 and TRGJ1 or TRGJ2. The CDR3 runs 13 residues. Germline CDR1 reads EGSNGY; CDR2 reads YDSYNSKV. This CDR3 is CATCDVGGYKKLF. The CDR3 DNA follows: TGTGCCACCTGTGACGTGGGAGGTTATAAGAAACTCTTT.